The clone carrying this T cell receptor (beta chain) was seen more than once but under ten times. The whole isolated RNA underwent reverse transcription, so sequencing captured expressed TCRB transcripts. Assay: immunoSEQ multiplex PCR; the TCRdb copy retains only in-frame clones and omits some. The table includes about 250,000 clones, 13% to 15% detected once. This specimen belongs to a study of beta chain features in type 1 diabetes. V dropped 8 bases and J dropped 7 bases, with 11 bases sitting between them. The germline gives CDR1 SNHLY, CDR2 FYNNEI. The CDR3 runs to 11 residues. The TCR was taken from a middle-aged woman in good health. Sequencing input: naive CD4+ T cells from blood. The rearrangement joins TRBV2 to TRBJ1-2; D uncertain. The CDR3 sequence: CASGRRVGYTF. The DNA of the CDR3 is TGTGCCAGCGGTCGGAGGGTTGGCTACACCTTC.